What follows are 22 T cell receptor beta chains derived from one specimen sequenced in a study of CD8+ T cells in alopecia areata. Treatment: oral pan-JAK inhibitor, 5-10 mg twice daily. Investigators isolated RNA and reverse transcribed it into cDNA to act as the sequencing template. The assay was immunoSEQ multiplex PCR, and TCRdb's table has in-frame clones only and misses some. This repertoire shows roughly 99,000 clones, 84% found once; its top ten account for under 25%. The sequenced sample was CD8+ T cells sorted from blood, obtained at week 24, from a patient treated with tofacitinib. These receptors came from a human donor with alopecia areata.

The gene calls are TRBV27 and TRBJ2-3, with D possibly being TRBD2 (5 bases). The CDR3 runs 15 residues. Germline V gene data show CDR1 as MNHEY and CDR2 as SMNVEV (reference sequence). V lost 4 bases and J lost 0, with 11 bases in between. The CDR3 spells CASSWGVASTDTQYF. CDR3 DNA: TGTGCCAGCAGTTGGGGAGTGGCTAGCACAGATACGCAGTATTTT.

This clone was seen more than once but under ten times. The rearrangement joins TRBV5-1 to TRBJ2-3; 8 positions match TRBD1. Germline-derived CDR1 and CDR2 are SGHRS and YFSETQ. V lost 4 bases, J lost 0 bases, and 7 bases stayed unmatched. This CDR3 contains 16 residues. The CDR3 region has the DNA TGCGCCAGCAGCCCGGGACAGGCGCGGAGCACAGATACGCAGTATTTT. Protein sequence: CASSPGQARSTDTQYF.

V and J are TRBV29-1 and TRBJ2-7; D perhaps matches TRBD1 (6 bases). CDR3 length equals 12 residues. V was cut by 4 bases and J by 7 bases, with 14 bases left in between. Per germline, CDR1 SQVTM and CDR2 ANQGSEA. The CDR3 is CSVVQQGEEQYF. In DNA form, the CDR3 reads TGCAGCGTTGTACAACAGGGCGAGGAGCAGTACTTC.

The gene calls are TRBV5-5 and TRBJ2-7, with D hard to call. V lost 0 bases, J lost 5 bases, and 9 bases lay in between. The CDR3 has 13 amino acids. Germline CDR1 and CDR2: SGHKS and YYEKEE (reference sequence). CDR3 sequence: CASSLVLSHEQYF. CDR3 sequence (DNA): TGTGCCAGCAGCTTGGTTCTATCCCACGAGCAGTACTTC.

The rearrangement joins TRBV2 to TRBJ2-7; 7 nucleotides match TRBD1. The CDR3 sequence is 15 residues long. Per the germline V gene, CDR1 is SNHLY and CDR2 is FYNNEI. V dropped 3 bases and J dropped 0; count of bases not matched to a gene: 5. CDR3 sequence reads: CASSEGTASSYEQYF. The DNA for the CDR3 is TGTGCCAGCAGTGAGGGGACAGCGAGCTCCTACGAGCAGTACTTC.

J is TRBJ2-3 and V is TRBV4-1, with TRBD2 matching 10 bases. The CDR3 covers 16 residues. With 1 base clipped from V and 3 bases from J, the junction kept 4 bases outside the gene matches. Per germline, CDR1 MGHRA and CDR2 YSYEKL. The DNA of the CDR3 is TGCGCCAGCAGCCAAGCCCTAGCGGGGGCTACAGATACGCAGTATTTT. Translated, it gives CASSQALAGATDTQYF.

As DNA, the CDR3 is TGTGCTTGGGGAGGGACCGGAAACACCATATATTTT. Encoded protein: CAWGGTGNTIYF. The rearrangement links TRBV30 to TRBJ1-3; possibly TRBD1 for D (5 bases). This CDR3 has 12 residues. The V gene's germline CDR1 is GTSNPN and CDR2 SVGIG (reference sequence).

The chain links TRBV19 to TRBJ1-5; TRBD1 agrees at 10 bases. Germline lookup yields CDR1 LNHDA and CDR2 SQIVND (reference sequence). The junction had 8 bases not matched to a gene; V was cut back by 5 bases and J by 7 bases. There are 15 residues in the CDR3. CDR3 DNA: TGTGCCAGTAGTGCGACAGGGGGCGCAGGACAGCCCCAGCATTTT. Translating gives CASSATGGAGQPQHF.

The chain is built from TRBV2 and TRBJ1-1; 7 bases are shared with TRBD1. CDR3 length: 15 amino acids. Germline V gives CDR1 SNHLY, CDR2 FYNNEI. The ends lost 4 bases at V and 1 base at J; junction bases unmatched: 6. This chain's CDR3 is CASSAARGANTEAFF. The CDR3 DNA follows: TGTGCCAGCAGTGCCGCCAGGGGGGCGAACACTGAAGCTTTCTTT. Using reference TRBV2 and TRBJ1-1 for the parts outside the CDR3, the full variable domain is EPEVTQTPSHQVTQMGQEVILRCVPISNHLYFYWYRQILGQKVEFLVSFYNNEISEKSEIFDDQFSVERPDGSNFTLKIRSTKLEDSAMYFCASSAARGANTEAFFGQGTRLTVV.

The chain uses TRBV11-2 and TRBJ2-5; 8 bases are shared with TRBD2. CDR1 is SGHAT and CDR2 is FQNNGV in the germline V gene. The CDR3 has 16 amino acids. The V segment lost 0 bases and the J segment 5 bases; nucleotides outside the gene matches: 8. CDR3 nucleotide sequence: TGTGCCAGCAGCTTAGAGTGGCCGGGGGGGGGCGAGACCCAGTACTTC. Its translation: CASSLEWPGGGETQYF.

This chain uses TRBV27 with TRBJ2-7, with D tentatively TRBD1 or TRBD2 (5 bases each). Germline CDR1 reads MNHEY; CDR2 reads SMNVEV (reference sequence). V was pared by 5 bases and J by 2 bases, with 13 bases between. This CDR3 has 14 amino acids. The CDR3 coding sequence is TGTGCCAGCAGTCCCCTTCAGGGACCCTACGAGCAGTACTTC. Translation gives CASSPLQGPYEQYF.

This clone has just a few counts. V usage is TRBV6-5 and J usage is TRBJ2-7, with 10 bases fitting TRBD1. CDR1 is MNHEY and CDR2 is SVGAGI in the germline V gene. The CDR3 loop spans 14 amino acids. With 8 bases clipped from V and 2 bases from J, the junction kept 6 bases outside the gene matches. Here the CDR3 DNA reads TGTGCCAGCGAGGGGGGACAGGGGACCTACGAGCAGTACTTC. Its translation: CASEGGQGTYEQYF.

This sequence joins TRBV5-8 and TRBJ2-7, with D possibly matching TRBD1 (6 bases). CDR1 SGHTS and CDR2 YDEGEE come from the germline V gene. Trimming removed 4 bases at V and 0 bases at J, with 8 bases between. The CDR3 is 13 residues long. The CDR3 protein is CASSQDSSYEQYF. CDR3 in DNA: TGTGCCAGCAGCCAGGACAGCTCCTACGAGCAGTACTTC.

The gene calls are TRBV13 and TRBJ2-5; 7 nucleotides match TRBD1. CDR1 and CDR2 from the germline V gene are PRHDT and FYEKMQ (reference sequence). V lost 1 base and J lost 5; bases outside the gene matches: 7. This CDR3 has 15 amino acids. The CDR3 loop is CASSLAGQPQETQYF. The CDR3, as DNA: TGTGCCAGCAGCTTAGCGGGACAGCCGCAGGAGACCCAGTACTTC.

V is TRBV11-3 and J is TRBJ2-3, with no clear D. CDR3 size: 12 residues. Per the germline V gene, CDR1 is SGHNT and CDR2 is YENEEA. The V and J ends lost 6 bases and 0 bases respectively, with 4 bases between them. The DNA for the CDR3 is TGTGCCAGCAGTCGGAGCACAGATACGCAGTATTTT. It codes for CASSRSTDTQYF.

This clone has just a few counts. V is TRBV2 and J is TRBJ2-7, with 9 bases fitting TRBD2. V dropped 4 bases and J dropped 3; count of bases not matched to a gene: 7. CDR1 and CDR2 from the germline V gene are SNHLY and FYNNEI. The CDR3 length is 15 residues. CDR3 DNA: TGTGCCAGCAGTGCGGTTGGCGGGGGGGGCTACGAGCAGTACTTC. Its protein product is CASSAVGGGGYEQYF.

The V gene is TRBV4-3, the J gene TRBJ1-2; D remains unclear. Germline V lookup: CDR1 LGHNA, CDR2 YSLEER. The CDR3 is 15 residues long. Deletions cut 3 bases from V and 0 bases from J, with 11 bases between. CDR3 DNA sequence: TGCGCCAGCAGCCAGGGGAGTCCCTCTAACTATGGCTACACCTTC. The encoded protein is CASSQGSPSNYGYTF.

This clone was seen just once. The V and J genes are TRBV15 and TRBJ2-7; 8 bases match TRBD1. The V gene's germline CDR1 is LNHNV and CDR2 YYDKDF (reference sequence). The CDR3 sequence is 14 residues long. The V segment lost 5 bases and the J segment 7 bases; nucleotides outside the gene matches: 10. CDR3 loop: CATSGGQGAREQYF. For the CDR3, the DNA is TGTGCCACCAGCGGGGGTCAGGGGGCGCGGGAGCAGTACTTC.

The chain employs TRBV10-1 and TRBJ2-1, with TRBD2 matching over 13 bases. V lost 6 bases to trimming and J lost 7 bases; unmatched junction nucleotides: 6. CDR3 length equals 15 residues. Germline CDR1 WNHNN, CDR2 SYGVQD (reference sequence). CDR3 region: CASRLLAGGRNEQFF. The CDR3 nucleotides are TGCGCCAGCAGACTACTAGCGGGGGGGCGTAATGAGCAGTTCTTC.

This clone was seen a handful of times. The CDR3 DNA follows: TGCGCCAGCAGCCCCTCTAGGACAGGGATTGGCTACGAGCAGTACTTC. Residues: CASSPSRTGIGYEQYF. The chain couples TRBV4-1 to TRBJ2-7; 8 bases align to TRBD1. The CDR3 is 16 residues long. Losses at the gene ends were 4 bases for V and 3 bases for J; bases not matched to a gene: 11. CDR1 is MGHRA, CDR2 YSYEKL, per germline.

The CDR3 DNA sequence: TGTGCCACAACGGCTCAGGGGATAGGCACTGAAGCTTTCTTT. Protein sequence: CATTAQGIGTEAFF. The chain is built from TRBV19 and TRBJ1-1, with D perhaps TRBD1 (6 bases). This CDR3 region has 14 residues. Per germline, CDR1 LNHDA and CDR2 SQIVND (reference sequence). Trimming cost V 10 bases and J 4 bases, with 19 bases left between them.

Written as DNA, the CDR3 is TGTGCCAGCAGCCCGGGACTAGCTTCGTACGAGCAGTACTTC. Its protein product is CASSPGLASYEQYF. The chain joins TRBV7-2 to TRBJ2-7; TRBD2 agrees at 9 bases. The CDR3 contains 14 residues. Germline V gene lookup returns CDR1 SGHTA and CDR2 FQGNSA. With V trimmed by 5 bases and J by 4 bases, 6 bases remained unmatched.